A single sample is the source of the 5 T cell receptor beta chains below, sequenced in a study. TCRdb reanalysed the 5' RACE reads using MiXCR and keeps one entry per CDR3 protein. The sample shows over 45,000 distinct CDR3 sequences, 26% of them seen only once. The sorted Tregs were CD4+CD25+CD127-/low cells. Input material: tumor-infiltrating Tregs sorted from the breast tumor. The receptors were gathered from a female donor with breast cancer.

This clonotype was counted between two and nine times. The CDR3 sequence: CASSAGGWEKLFF. CDR3 bases: TGTGCCAGCAGTGCCGGGGGGTGGGAAAAACTGTTTTTT. V usage is TRBV6-1 and J usage is TRBJ1-4, with D possibly TRBD1 on 5 matching bases. The CDR3 extends over 13 amino acids. CDR1 is MNHNS and CDR2 is SASEGT in the germline V gene. V lost 4 bases and J 8 bases, leaving 11 bases between the germline ends.

The gene calls are TRBV6-5 and TRBJ2-5; 9 bases fit TRBD2. After removal of 2 bases from V and 5 bases from J, the junction contained 6 bases not matched to a gene. The germline V gene encodes CDR1 MNHEY and CDR2 SVGAGI. CDR3 length: 15 residues. The CDR3 bases are TGTGCCAGCAGTTACGGCGGGAGGGAAATGGAGACCCAGTACTTC. This encodes CASSYGGREMETQYF.

This clonotype was counted many times. The rearrangement uses TRBV27 and TRBJ2-5; TRBD1 agrees at 8 bases. The CDR3 length is 16 residues. Losses at the gene ends were 2 bases for V and 1 base for J; bases not matched to a gene: 6. In germline, CDR1 is MNHEY, CDR2 SMNVEV (reference sequence). CDR3 in DNA: TGTGCCAGCAGTTTACCAAGGGACAGGCCCCAAGAGACCCAGTACTTC. It is translated as CASSLPRDRPQETQYF.

In DNA form, the CDR3 reads TGTGCCACCAGGGGCTCTGGAAACACCATATATTTT. Amino acid sequence: CATRGSGNTIYF. The rearrangement links TRBV24-1 to TRBJ1-3; D is ambiguous. Trimming took off 7 bases at V and 0 bases at J, with 3 bases between the two ends. CDR3 length equals 12 residues. Germline V CDR1 and CDR2: KGHDR, SFDVKD.

This clonotype was seen a few times. V and J are TRBV20-1 and TRBJ2-3; D is ambiguous. Looked up from germline, CDR1 is DFQATT and CDR2 is SNEGSKA (reference sequence). Trimming stripped 3 bases from V and 6 bases from J, with 13 bases between. There are 13 residues in the CDR3. The CDR3 DNA sequence: TGCAGTGCTAGGGATGTGCGAGGCGATACGCAGTATTTT. It specifies CSARDVRGDTQYF.